Below are 32 T cell receptor beta chains sequenced from a single sample in a study of blood T cell repertoires in COVID-19. TCRdb keeps only in-frame clones here, not all; method: immunoSEQ multiplex PCR. The data show some 160,000 clones, around four fifths seen once. The sequencing input was peripheral blood. These receptors all come from a man between 65 and 85 years old with active or convalescent COVID-19.

For this clone: The same CDR3 arises from other DNA sequences in this sample as well. The chain combines TRBV5-1 with TRBJ1-3, with 7 bases lining up with TRBD1. This CDR3 is built from 14 residues. The trim removed 0 bases at V and 3 bases at J, leaving 0 bases unmatched. CDR1 and CDR2 from the germline V gene are SGHRS and YFSETQ. The CDR3 here is CASSLGQGGNTIYF. The DNA of the CDR3 is TGCGCCAGCAGCTTGGGACAGGGTGGAAACACCATATATTTT.

The V and J genes are TRBV2 and TRBJ2-3, with 11 bases fitting TRBD2. Per the germline V gene, CDR1 is SNHLY and CDR2 is FYNNEI. The V and J ends lost 6 bases and 2 bases, in that order; junction bases with no gene match: 10. There are 17 residues in the CDR3. In DNA form, the CDR3 reads TGTGCCAGCAGCCGTTGGACTAGCGGGCACCTCACAGATACGCAGTATTTT. Its translation: CASSRWTSGHLTDTQYF.

This clone occurred a few times. The gene calls are TRBV5-4 and TRBJ2-1; the D is unclear. CDR1 SGHNT and CDR2 YYREEE come from the germline V gene (reference sequence). The germline V and J ends were trimmed by 0 bases and 8 bases, with 12 bases remaining between them. The length of the CDR3 is 14 residues. The chain's CDR3 is CASSLDSVYYEQFF. The CDR3 coding sequence is TGTGCCAGCAGCTTGGACTCGGTGTATTATGAGCAGTTCTTC.

The CDR3 sequence is CASSGGQPGLFYNEQFF. The CDR3, as DNA: TGCGCCAGCAGCGGAGGCCAGCCGGGACTATTCTACAATGAGCAGTTCTTC. V and J are TRBV5-1 and TRBJ2-1; 7 nucleotides line up with TRBD2. V shed 4 bases, J shed 3 bases, and the junction held 13 bases outside the gene matches. Germline-derived CDR1 and CDR2 are SGHRS and YFSETQ. This CDR3 has 17 residues.

The chain employs TRBV3-1 (or the pseudogene TRBV3-2) and TRBJ2-1; D might be TRBD1 (5 bases). V was pared by 0 bases and J by 8 bases, with 11 bases between. This CDR3 comprises 14 residues. The germline CDR1 and CDR2 sequences are LGHDT and YNNKEL (reference sequence). In DNA, the CDR3 is TGTGCCAGCAGCCAAGAAAGGGGAAGCGATGAGCAGTTCTTC. Protein: CASSQERGSDEQFF.

Note on this clone: Additional DNA sequences in this sample encode the identical CDR3. This rearrangement joins TRBV24-1 to TRBJ2-2, with 12 bases aligning to TRBD1. Germline V CDR1 and CDR2: KGHDR, SFDVKD. The CDR3 sequence is 15 residues long. V dropped 4 bases and J dropped 8; count of bases not matched to a gene: 4. The CDR3 loop reads CATSDPGQGAGELFF. The CDR3, as DNA: TGTGCCACCAGTGACCCGGGACAGGGGGCGGGGGAGCTGTTTTTT.

V gene TRBV29-1 combines with J gene TRBJ2-3, with a tentative D call TRBD2 (7 bases). This CDR3 contains 14 residues. The V gene lost 3 bases and the J gene lost 5 bases, with 15 bases spanning the gap. The germline V gene encodes CDR1 SQVTM and CDR2 ANQGSEA. The CDR3 spells CSVEGGAGVDTQYF. The CDR3 coding sequence is TGCAGCGTTGAGGGGGGGGCCGGAGTAGATACGCAGTATTTT.

CDR3 bases: TGTGCCAGCAGTGAGAGGACAGGGAAGGACTATGGCTACACCTTC. It specifies CASSERTGKDYGYTF. The chain combines TRBV2 with TRBJ1-2; 8 nucleotides agree with TRBD1. CDR3 size: 15 residues. With V trimmed by 3 bases and J by 3 bases, 6 bases remained unmatched. Germline V gives CDR1 SNHLY, CDR2 FYNNEI.

The chain employs TRBV4-2 and TRBJ2-2; 14 bases are a match to TRBD2. The germline V gene has CDR1 LGHNA and CDR2 YNFKEQ. The CDR3 loop spans 20 amino acids. J was trimmed by 2 bases and V by 0 bases; bases with no gene match: 8. CDR3 amino acids: CASSQEDPGLAGANTGELFF. In nucleotides, the CDR3 is TGTGCCAGCAGCCAAGAGGACCCGGGACTAGCGGGAGCCAACACCGGGGAGCTGTTTTTT.

This clone appeared a few times. The chain recombines TRBV11-3 with TRBJ2-1, with D tentatively TRBD1 (7 bases). Trimming removed 5 bases at V and 5 bases at J, with 10 bases between. The CDR3 spans 13 residues. The germline V gene encodes CDR1 SGHNT and CDR2 YENEEA. CDR3 sequence reads: CASSRGTDNEQFF. The CDR3 nucleotides read TGTGCCAGCAGCCGGGGGACAGACAATGAGCAGTTCTTC.

The rearrangement joins TRBV7-9 to TRBJ1-2; D is uncertain. Germline values: CDR1 SEHNR, CDR2 FQNEAQ (reference sequence). The length of the CDR3 is 16 residues. Trimming stripped 4 bases from V and 0 bases from J, with 15 bases between. CDR3 DNA sequence: TGTGCCAGCAGCTCTACTAGCCCCAAAACTAACTATGGCTACACCTTC. The encoded protein is CASSSTSPKTNYGYTF.

The chain has TRBV5-1 and TRBJ2-5; a weak D match, TRBD1 (5 bases). There are 14 residues in the CDR3. Trimming removed 4 bases from V and 5 bases from J, with 15 bases in between. CDR1 and CDR2 (germline): SGHRS, YFSETQ. CDR3 nucleotide sequence: TGCGCCAGCAGCCCCCGGGCCCCAGGGGAGACCCAGTACTTC. This encodes CASSPRAPGETQYF.

This clone was found once. V usage is TRBV5-1 and J usage is TRBJ2-2; no clear D. Deletions cut 0 bases from V and 0 bases from J, with 6 bases between. Germline V gene data show CDR1 as SGHRS and CDR2 as YFSETQ. The CDR3 totals 15 residues. The CDR3 region is CASSLVQTNTGELFF. The DNA of the CDR3 is TGCGCCAGCAGCTTGGTACAGACGAACACCGGGGAGCTGTTTTTT.

The V call is TRBV5-5, the J call TRBJ2-7; D unresolved. V lost 0 bases to trimming and J lost 3 bases, with 19 bases between them. Germline V lookup: CDR1 SGHKS, CDR2 YYEKEE (reference sequence). This CDR3 spans 17 amino acids. The CDR3 loop reads CASSLAGLPGDFYEQYF. DNA of the CDR3: TGTGCCAGCAGCTTGGCCGGTCTCCCTGGAGACTTCTACGAGCAGTACTTC.

The CDR3 coding sequence is TGTGCCAGTAGTGCACCACAGGGGACACAAGAGACCCAGTACTTC. Translated, it gives CASSAPQGTQETQYF. J is TRBJ2-5 and V is TRBV19; 7 nucleotides line up with TRBD1. The germline V gene has CDR1 LNHDA and CDR2 SQIVND (reference sequence). This CDR3 comprises 15 residues. J was trimmed by 2 bases and V by 5 bases; bases with no gene match: 8.

The V and J genes are TRBV12-5 and TRBJ1-1; weak D call: TRBD1 (5 bases). From germline, CDR1 is LGHNT and CDR2 FRNRAP. V dropped 9 bases and J dropped 1 base, with 12 bases sitting between them. This CDR3 is 13 amino acids long. This chain's CDR3 is CASPRGENTEAFF. As DNA, the CDR3 is TGTGCTAGCCCCCGGGGGGAGAACACTGAAGCTTTCTTT.

The gene calls are TRBV24-1 and TRBJ2-3; weak D call: TRBD2 (7 bases). The germline CDR1 and CDR2 sequences are KGHDR and SFDVKD. There are 15 residues in the CDR3. V shed 4 bases and J shed 4 bases, with 14 bases lying between them. The CDR3 loop reads CATSDPRGAADTQYF. The CDR3 bases are TGTGCCACCAGTGACCCTCGGGGGGCCGCAGATACGCAGTATTTT.

This sequence joins TRBV3-1 (or the pseudogene TRBV3-2) and TRBJ2-1; 8 bases align to TRBD2. The CDR3 covers 15 residues. Trimming at V came to 3 bases and at J to 3 bases, leaving 4 bases not matched to a gene. CDR1 is LGHDT, CDR2 YNNKEL, per germline (reference sequence). This chain's CDR3 is CASSHSGTSYNEQFF. The DNA for the CDR3 is TGTGCCAGCAGCCATTCCGGGACTAGCTACAATGAGCAGTTCTTC.

This clone has at least ten counts. This sequence joins TRBV12-5 and TRBJ1-4; D gene unclear. From germline, CDR1 is LGHNT and CDR2 FRNRAP. This CDR3 region has 18 residues. V lost 3 bases to trimming and J lost 3 bases, with 20 bases between them. In DNA form, the CDR3 reads TGTGCTAGTGGTTTATTTGAAGCTTGGGAGGTAGCTAATGAAAAACTGTTTTTT. Protein product: CASGLFEAWEVANEKLFF.

This clone showed up just a few times. The chain is built from TRBV25-1 and TRBJ1-6, with 7 bases lining up with TRBD1. CDR1 MGHDK and CDR2 SYGVNS come from the germline V gene. This CDR3 spans 15 amino acids. V shed 4 bases, J shed 7 bases, and the junction held 7 bases outside the gene matches. The CDR3 loop reads CASSAGGTENSPLHF. DNA for the CDR3: TGTGCCAGCAGTGCGGGCGGGACAGAGAATTCACCCCTCCACTTT.

V is TRBV5-4 and J is TRBJ2-3, with D unclear. The V gene lost 2 bases and the J gene lost 3 bases, with 7 bases spanning the gap. This CDR3 region has 13 residues. CDR1 SGHNT and CDR2 YYREEE come from the germline V gene (reference sequence). The CDR3 bases are TGTGCCAGCAGCTTCCACAGTACAGATACGCAGTATTTT. Protein sequence: CASSFHSTDTQYF.

The rearrangement uses TRBV5-1 and TRBJ1-4; 9 bases are shared with TRBD1. Trimming removed 3 bases from V and 8 bases from J; junction bases left unmatched: 8. The CDR3 extends over 15 amino acids. Germline V lookup: CDR1 SGHRS, CDR2 YFSETQ. CDR3 nucleotide sequence: TGCGCCAGCAGCTCCTGGACAGGGGTTGGGGAAAAACTGTTTTTT. This translates into CASSSWTGVGEKLFF.

This clone was counted many times. The chain carries TRBV2 and TRBJ2-6; 8 bases fit TRBD1. CDR3 length: 17 amino acids. CDR1 is SNHLY and CDR2 is FYNNEI in the germline V gene. V was pared by 7 bases and J by 0 bases, with 8 bases of the junction left unmatched. The CDR3 here is CASNRGQALSGANVLTF. CDR3 nucleotides: TGTGCCAGCAATCGGGGACAGGCCCTCTCTGGGGCCAACGTCCTGACTTTC.

The chain is built from TRBV10-1 and TRBJ1-1; a weak D match, TRBD1 (5 bases). This CDR3 has 14 amino acids. V was clipped by 2 bases and J by 0 bases, with 7 bases between them. CDR1 and CDR2 from the germline V gene are WNHNN and SYGVQD (reference sequence). DNA for the CDR3: TGCGCCAGCAGTGAGGACAGTTTGAACACTGAAGCTTTCTTT. This codes for CASSEDSLNTEAFF.

The V and J genes are TRBV6-2 or TRBV6-3 and TRBJ1-2, with 9 bases aligning to TRBD1. The CDR3 is 13 amino acids. Losses at the gene ends were 5 bases for V and 6 bases for J; bases not matched to a gene: 4. The V gene's germline CDR1 is MNHEY and CDR2 SVGEGT. This CDR3 reads CASSRTGEDGYTF. The CDR3 bases are TGTGCCAGCAGTCGGACAGGGGAGGATGGCTACACCTTC.

This clone was found a few times. Different DNA sequences within this sample yield the same CDR3. This chain uses TRBV5-4 with TRBJ2-7; the match to TRBD2 covers 7 bases. Looked up from germline, CDR1 is SGHNT and CDR2 is YYREEE (reference sequence). The J segment lost 0 bases and the V segment lost 2 bases, leaving 5 bases of the junction unmatched. The CDR3 is made up of 15 amino acids. This CDR3 is CASSLWDYYSYEQYF. CDR3 coding DNA: TGTGCCAGCAGCTTATGGGACTACTACTCCTACGAGCAGTACTTC.

The V call is TRBV19, the J call TRBJ1-4; perhaps TRBD1 as D (6 bases). This CDR3 region has 12 residues. Trimming removed 3 bases at V and 8 bases at J, with 7 bases between. Germline V gene data show CDR1 as LNHDA and CDR2 as SQIVND (reference sequence). CDR3: CASSMRGEKLFF. In DNA, the CDR3 is TGTGCCAGTAGTATGAGGGGGGAAAAACTGTTTTTT. Based on the CDR3 plus reference TRBV19 and TRBJ1-4, the full variable domain is DGGITQSPKYLFRKEGQNVTLSCEQNLNHDAMYWYRQDPGQGLRLIYYSQIVNDFQKGDIAEGYSVSREKKESFPLTVTSAQKNPTAFYLCASSMRGEKLFFGSGTQLSVL.

CDR3 sequence (DNA): TGTGCCAGCTCACCTGAGACTAGCACGGTCTTCAATGAGCAGTTCTTC. Residues: CASSPETSTVFNEQFF. The chain carries TRBV18 and TRBJ2-1; TRBD2 matches at 7 bases. The CDR3 sequence is 16 residues long. V gave up 3 bases and J gave up 6 bases; unmatched junction bases: 11. Germline assignment: CDR1 KGHSH and CDR2 LQKENI.

The sample holds a few counts of this clone. The chain employs TRBV7-3 and TRBJ2-3; no firm D call. The CDR3 runs to 15 residues. V lost 1 base, J lost 1 base, and 9 bases lay in between. The germline V gene encodes CDR1 SGHTA and CDR2 FQGTGA. The CDR3 DNA reads TGTGCCAGCAGCTTAATGTCCAGCGGCACAGATACGCAGTATTTT. Amino acid sequence: CASSLMSSGTDTQYF. Combining the CDR3 with reference TRBV7-3 and TRBJ2-3 gives the whole variable domain GAGVSQTPSNKVTEKGKYVELRCDPISGHTALYWYRQSLGQGPEFLIYFQGTGAADDSGLPNDRFFAVRPEGSVSTLKIQRTERGDSAVYLCASSLMSSGTDTQYFGPGTRLTVL.

The CDR3 loop reads CASSFHGGSSYEQYF. CDR3 coding DNA: TGTGCCAGCAGCTTCCACGGGGGGAGCTCCTACGAGCAGTACTTC. The chain has TRBV7-3 and TRBJ2-7; 7 nucleotides agree with TRBD2. The germline V gene encodes CDR1 SGHTA and CDR2 FQGTGA. The V gene end was trimmed by 3 bases and the J gene end by 0 bases; junction bases not matched to a gene: 5. This CDR3 is built from 15 residues.

The V call is TRBV7-2, the J call TRBJ2-1, with TRBD2 identical over 11 bases. V dropped 6 bases and J dropped 4; count of bases not matched to a gene: 5. The germline V gene encodes CDR1 SGHTA and CDR2 FQGNSA. There are 15 residues in the CDR3. CDR3: CASSPSGGFYNEQFF. The DNA of the CDR3 is TGTGCCAGCAGTCCTAGCGGGGGGTTTTACAATGAGCAGTTCTTC. Drawing the rest from reference TRBV7-2 and TRBJ2-1, the complete variable domain is GAGVSQSPSNKVTEKGKDVELRCDPISGHTALYWYRQSLGQGLEFLIYFQGNSAPDKSGLPSDRFSAERTGGSVSTLTIQRTQQEDSAVYLCASSPSGGFYNEQFFGPGTRLTVL.

This chain uses TRBV10-3 with TRBJ2-1, with 7 bases aligning to TRBD1. V lost 4 bases, J lost 5 bases, and 14 bases stayed unmatched. From germline, CDR1 is ENHRY and CDR2 SYGVKD. The CDR3 length is 17 residues. Written as DNA, the CDR3 is TGTGCCATCAGTGCCCTCCACCGGGACAGCCAAAACAATGAGCAGTTCTTC. This gives the protein CAISALHRDSQNNEQFF.